This T cell receptor beta chain came from a study of cytomegalovirus exposure and HLA in healthy donors. V lost 6 bases and J lost 0, with 9 bases in between. The CDR3 contains 13 residues. From germline, CDR1 is SQVTM and CDR2 ANQGSEA. In the case of this clone: The antigen is undetermined.

Findings and caveats of the study: For presence/absence analyses, sequencing depth was assumed to be roughly uniform across donors. Sequencing had likely introduced a cluster of highly shared sequence variants as an artifact.

PCR primers comprised 60 Vbeta and 13 Jbeta primers. Clones were sequenced by immunoSEQ multiplex PCR, and TCRdb holds only the in-frame ones, with some missing. The data show 100,000 to 150,000 clones, more than 60% seen once. The J gene is TRBJ2-1, the V gene TRBV29-1, with a weak D call TRBD2 (6 bases). The origin of this receptor is a woman between 40 and 50 years old in good health and CMV-seronegative. Sequenced input: PBMCs. The CDR3 reads CSVVGGSYNEQFF. The CDR3 DNA reads as TGCAGCGTGGTCGGGGGCTCCTACAATGAGCAGTTCTTC.